This T cell receptor beta chain was identified during a study of OX40 agonist ivuxolimab in advanced cancers. Study results and limitations: With doses of 0.1-3.0 mg/kg, partial responders showed among the lowest clonal expansion.

Remarks on this clone: Its target is unknown.

The assay was immunoSEQ multiplex PCR, and TCRdb's table has in-frame clones only and misses some. This table holds around 20,000 clones, about 74% found once. The sequencing here drew on CD4+ or CD8+ T cells sorted from blood, taken in a trial of the OX40 agonist ivuxolimab. This clonotype was obtained from an adult with an advanced solid tumor such as melanoma, head and neck, liver or kidney cancer.

CDR3 sequence: CASSGGRQSQETQYF. DNA for the CDR3: TGTGCCAGCAGTGGAGGCCGGCAGTCCCAAGAGACCCAGTACTTC. The V call is TRBV5-4, the J call TRBJ2-5; D possibly corresponds to TRBD2 (5 bases). CDR1 and CDR2 from the germline V gene are SGHNT and YYREEE (reference sequence). V was shortened by 5 bases and J by 1 base, with 15 bases between the two germline ends. The CDR3 has 15 amino acids.